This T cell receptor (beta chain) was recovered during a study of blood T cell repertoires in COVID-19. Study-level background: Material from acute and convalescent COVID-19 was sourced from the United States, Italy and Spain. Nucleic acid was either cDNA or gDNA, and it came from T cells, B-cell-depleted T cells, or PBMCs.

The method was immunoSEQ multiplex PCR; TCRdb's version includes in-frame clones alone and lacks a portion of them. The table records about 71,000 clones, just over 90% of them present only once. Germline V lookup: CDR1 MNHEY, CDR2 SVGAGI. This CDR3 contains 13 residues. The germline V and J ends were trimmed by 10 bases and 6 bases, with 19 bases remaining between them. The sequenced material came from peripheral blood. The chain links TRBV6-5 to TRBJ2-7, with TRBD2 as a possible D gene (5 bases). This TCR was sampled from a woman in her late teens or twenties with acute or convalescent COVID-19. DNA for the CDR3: TGTGCCACCACGGGTGGGGAGTTGGGCGAGCAGTACTTC. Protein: CATTGGELGEQYF.